This is a list of T cell receptor beta chains from one sample in a study of Graves' ophthalmopathy and Graves' hyperthyroidism. TCRdb reanalysed the multiplex PCR reads using MiXCR and keeps one entry per CDR3 protein. The profile shows 150,000 to 200,000 distinct CDR3 sequences, around 39% of them singletons. The sample was peripheral blood. All receptors derive from a man aged 25-45 years with Graves' ophthalmopathy. The CDR3 runs from the conserved cysteine through the conserved F or W. D genes are given only for firm matches. Size is stated for part of the rows, as once, few or many counts, or as a class when the clone is expanded.

>TRBJ1-2|TRBV7-2|NA|NA
CASSYRASNYGYTF
TGTGCCAGCAGCTACAGGGCTTCTAACTATGGCTACACCTTC
>TRBJ1-2|TRBV28|NA|NA
CASSFGSYRYGYTF
TGTGCCAGCAGTTTCGGGTCTTACCGGTATGGCTACACCTTC
>TRBJ1-6|TRBV30|many|TRBD1
CAWTSWTGGSPLHF
TGTGCCTGGACCTCTTGGACAGGGGGGTCACCCCTCCACTTT
>TRBJ2-5|TRBV24-1|NA|TRBD1
CATSDPDRGVETQYF
TGTGCCACCAGTGATCCGGACAGGGGGGTTGAGACCCAGTACTTC
>TRBJ1-2|TRBV19|NA|NA
CASSAMGDYGYTF
TGTGCCAGTAGTGCCATGGGTGACTATGGCTACACCTTC
>TRBJ2-7|TRBV20-1|few|TRBD2
CSARGSGNGYEQYF
TGCAGTGCTAGAGGTAGCGGGAATGGTTACGAGCAGTACTTC
>TRBJ2-7|TRBV18|NA|TRBD2
CASSQSTGGAHEQYF
TGTGCCAGCTCACAATCAACCGGGGGGGCCCACGAGCAGTACTTC
>TRBJ2-7|TRBV6-5|NA|NA
CASSYQSPTPYEQYF
TGTGCCAGCAGTTACCAATCCCCTACACCTTACGAGCAGTACTTC
>TRBJ1-5|TRBV20-1|many|NA
CSARVGGQPQHF
TGCAGTGCTAGAGTGGGGGGGCAGCCCCAGCATTTT
>TRBJ2-7|TRBV28|many|NA
CASSFQYEQYF
TGTGCCAGCAGTTTCCAGTACGAGCAGTACTTC
>TRBJ2-5|TRBV28|few|NA
CASSPNDRFETQYF
TGTGCCAGCAGTCCGAACGACAGGTTTGAGACCCAGTACTTC
>TRBJ2-6|TRBV6-1|many|NA
CASSDRVAGANVLTF
TGTGCCAGCAGTGACAGGGTCGCTGGGGCCAACGTCCTGACTTTC
>TRBJ2-7|TRBV7-2|few|TRBD1
CASSSYRGEQYF
TGTGCCAGCAGCTCCTACAGGGGCGAGCAGTACTTC
>TRBJ2-5|TRBV7-2|many|TRBD2
CASSLGAERGGETQYF
TGTGCCAGCAGCTTAGGAGCGGAGCGGGGGGGAGAGACCCAGTACTTC
>TRBJ1-5|TRBV6-1|NA|NA
CATRRGVEQPQHF
TGTGCCACCCGGAGGGGGGTCGAACAGCCCCAGCATTTT
>TRBJ2-7|TRBV11-2|NA|NA
CASSVRGSDGPYEQYF
TGTGCCAGCAGCGTTAGGGGGTCGGACGGCCCCTACGAGCAGTACTTC
>TRBJ1-5|TRBV6-1|many|TRBD1
CASRSGTGLGPQHF
TGTGCCAGCAGGTCCGGGACAGGGTTAGGGCCCCAGCATTTT